Shown below are 20 T cell receptor beta chains from a single sample sequenced in a study of cytomegalovirus exposure and HLA in healthy donors. PCR involved 60 Vbeta and 13 Jbeta primers. Data came from immunoSEQ multiplex PCR; TCRdb stores just in-frame clones and leaves some out. Of more than 110,000 clones in the sample, approximately 63% were seen once. Sequencing used PBMCs. The receptors were gathered from an older woman in good health and CMV-seropositive.

The V and J genes are TRBV7-2 and TRBJ2-1; the match to TRBD2 covers 8 bases. With 9 bases clipped from V and 7 bases from J, the junction kept 2 bases outside the gene matches. Germline-derived CDR1 and CDR2 are SGHTA and FQGNSA. The CDR3 consists of 11 residues. The CDR3 region has the DNA TGTGCCAGTACTAGCGGAAATGAGCAGTTCTTC. Translating gives CASTSGNEQFF.

V usage is TRBV2 and J usage is TRBJ1-4; weak D call: TRBD1 (5 bases). Trimming took 8 bases from V and 7 from J, leaving 14 bases between them. CDR1 is SNHLY and CDR2 is FYNNEI in the germline V gene. This CDR3 has 13 residues. CDR3 sequence reads: CASFRRGGEKLFF. CDR3 coding DNA: TGTGCCAGCTTTCGAAGGGGAGGTGAAAAACTGTTTTTT.

V gene TRBV7-2 combines with J gene TRBJ2-2; D call uncertain. Trimming removed 6 bases from V and 8 bases from J, with 13 bases in between. CDR1 and CDR2 from the germline V gene are SGHTA and FQGNSA. CDR3 length: 13 amino acids. Here the CDR3 reads CASSPAPVGELFF. CDR3 sequence (DNA): TGTGCCAGCAGTCCTGCCCCAGTTGGGGAGCTGTTTTTT. Based on the CDR3 plus reference TRBV7-2 and TRBJ2-2, the full variable domain is GAGVSQSPSNKVTEKGKDVELRCDPISGHTALYWYRQSLGQGLEFLIYFQGNSAPDKSGLPSDRFSAERTGGSVSTLTIQRTQQEDSAVYLCASSPAPVGELFFGEGSRLTVL.

The chain couples TRBV5-5 to TRBJ1-2; D is unclear. V was cut by 4 bases and J by 5 bases, with 15 bases left in between. Per germline, CDR1 SGHKS and CDR2 YYEKEE (reference sequence). The CDR3 runs to 14 residues. CDR3 in amino acids: CASSTRPGGYGYTF. The CDR3 coding sequence is TGTGCCAGCAGCACCCGTCCCGGAGGGTATGGCTACACCTTC.

This rearrangement joins TRBV28 to TRBJ1-5, with TRBD1 matching over 7 bases. The germline CDR1 and CDR2 sequences are MDHEN and SYDVKM. The CDR3 has 13 amino acids. V lost 4 bases and J lost 4; bases outside the gene matches: 1. In nucleotides, the CDR3 is TGTGCCAGCAGTTGGGACAGAAATCAGCCCCAGCATTTT. It yields the protein CASSWDRNQPQHF.

This clone was observed a few times. The V gene is TRBV6-1, the J gene TRBJ1-4; 10 positions match TRBD1. This CDR3 comprises 13 residues. The V segment lost 7 bases and the J segment 8 bases; nucleotides outside the gene matches: 4. Per germline, CDR1 MNHNS and CDR2 SASEGT. CDR3 amino acids: CASTWDRGEKLFF. The CDR3 DNA sequence: TGTGCCAGCACTTGGGACAGGGGAGAAAAACTGTTTTTT.

This rearrangement joins TRBV6-1 to TRBJ1-1, with 7 nucleotides matching TRBD1. There are 13 residues in the CDR3. Germline CDR1 reads MNHNS; CDR2 reads SASEGT. V dropped 11 bases and J dropped 0; count of bases not matched to a gene: 6. The CDR3 loop reads CAGGRGMNTEAFF. CDR3 DNA: TGTGCCGGAGGCAGGGGGATGAACACTGAAGCTTTCTTT.

J is TRBJ1-2 and V is TRBV29-1, with 12 nucleotides matching TRBD1. Trimming removed 7 bases from V and 9 bases from J; junction bases left unmatched: 6. This CDR3 has 12 residues. The germline CDR1 and CDR2 sequences are SQVTM and ANQGSEA. The CDR3 loop reads CSAGTGGGSYTF. CDR3 nucleotides: TGCAGCGCTGGGACAGGGGGCGGGAGCTACACCTTC.

This chain uses TRBV5-4 with TRBJ1-1; 7 positions agree with TRBD1. V was pared by 6 bases and J by 4 bases, with 12 bases of the junction left unmatched. The germline CDR1 and CDR2 sequences are SGHNT and YYREEE (reference sequence). The CDR3 contains 15 residues. The CDR3 reads CASTIQGRIGTEAFF. The CDR3 nucleotides are TGTGCCAGCACCATACAGGGGAGGATTGGCACTGAAGCTTTCTTT.

The gene calls are TRBV5-1 and TRBJ2-1; 8 bases match TRBD2. Germline trimming cut 2 bases from V and 4 bases from J; bases unmatched to any gene: 5. The CDR3 runs 15 residues. Germline V gives CDR1 SGHRS, CDR2 YFSETQ. CDR3 in DNA: TGCGCCAGCAGCTTAGCGGGAGACCGGTACAATGAGCAGTTCTTC. It is translated as CASSLAGDRYNEQFF.

The chain carries TRBV28 and TRBJ2-5; 13 bases align to TRBD2. CDR1 is MDHEN, CDR2 SYDVKM, per germline. The length of the CDR3 is 23 residues. Trimming cost V 3 bases and J 5 bases; bases outside gene matches: 27. CDR3 nucleotide sequence: TGTGCCAGCAGTTTTTTCTGGGGGGGGCCGGGACTAGCGGGACAGCGGGCGGGGGAGACCCAGTACTTC. It codes for CASSFFWGGPGLAGQRAGETQYF.

This clone was counted a few times. V and J are TRBV27 and TRBJ1-4; D unresolved. V dropped 6 bases and J dropped 0 bases, with 11 bases sitting between them. CDR1 is MNHEY, CDR2 SMNVEV, per germline (reference sequence). This CDR3 contains 15 residues. The chain's CDR3 is CASSIRATTNEKLFF. The CDR3 region has the DNA TGTGCCAGCAGCATCCGCGCTACAACTAATGAAAAACTGTTTTTT.

This clone was seen a few times. Other nucleotide sequences in the sample specify the same CDR3. This chain joins TRBV28 and TRBJ1-5; D may be TRBD1 (6 bases). Deletions cut 5 bases from V and 3 bases from J, with 11 bases between. The V gene's germline CDR1 is MDHEN and CDR2 SYDVKM. There are 14 residues in the CDR3. The chain's CDR3 is CASSLGGSNQPQHF. The CDR3 DNA is TGTGCCAGCAGTCTAGGGGGTTCCAATCAGCCCCAGCATTTT.

This clone has only one observation. This CDR3 reads CASSVTSGTTDTQYF. CDR3 nucleotide sequence: TGTGCCAGCAGCGTTACTAGCGGGACAACAGATACGCAGTATTTT. The J gene is TRBJ2-3, the V gene TRBV5-4, with 10 bases fitting TRBD2. The V gene end was trimmed by 4 bases and the J gene end by 3 bases; junction bases not matched to a gene: 5. The CDR3 is 15 residues long. Germline V gene lookup returns CDR1 SGHNT and CDR2 YYREEE (reference sequence).

This clone was observed a few times. The chain is built from TRBV30 and TRBJ1-1; possibly TRBD1 for D (6 bases). Per germline, CDR1 GTSNPN and CDR2 SVGIG (reference sequence). The CDR3 covers 14 residues. The V gene lost 5 bases and the J gene lost 0 bases, with 13 bases spanning the gap. The CDR3 nucleotides are TGTGCCTGGTCGCCCGGGACATTGAACACTGAAGCTTTCTTT. This translates into CAWSPGTLNTEAFF.

The gene calls are TRBV5-1 and TRBJ2-7; D is possibly TRBD2 (6 bases). The CDR3 is made up of 16 amino acids. The V gene lost 0 bases and the J gene lost 0 bases, with 13 bases spanning the gap. Germline assignment: CDR1 SGHRS and CDR2 YFSETQ. CDR3 protein: CASSLALSGSSYEQYF. The CDR3 DNA is TGCGCCAGCAGCTTGGCCCTTAGCGGAAGCTCCTACGAGCAGTACTTC.

The chain uses TRBV5-1 and TRBJ1-6, with 8 bases matching TRBD1. The CDR3 has 15 amino acids. V was pared by 3 bases and J by 6 bases, with 5 bases of the junction left unmatched. Germline lookup yields CDR1 SGHRS and CDR2 YFSETQ. CDR3 amino acids: CASSYGQGGNSPLHF. The CDR3, as DNA: TGCGCCAGCAGCTACGGACAGGGTGGTAATTCACCCCTCCACTTT.

This chain joins TRBV6-5 and TRBJ2-7; D call uncertain. Trimming removed 6 bases at V and 0 bases at J, with 12 bases between. The CDR3 loop spans 14 amino acids. Per germline, CDR1 MNHEY and CDR2 SVGAGI. CDR3 in amino acids: CASSPFPVSYEQYF. The CDR3 nucleotides are TGTGCCAGCAGCCCCTTTCCCGTCTCCTACGAGCAGTACTTC.

The V gene is TRBV5-6, the J gene TRBJ1-5; no definite D call. CDR1 and CDR2 from the germline V gene are SGHDT and YYEEEE. Trimming left V 0 bases short and J 6 bases short, with 13 bases between. The CDR3 extends over 15 amino acids. This chain's CDR3 is CASSLGVIAGQPQHF. The DNA for the CDR3 is TGTGCCAGCAGCTTGGGAGTGATAGCGGGTCAGCCCCAGCATTTT.

V and J are TRBV5-1 and TRBJ2-7; a weak D match, TRBD2 (5 bases). The germline gives CDR1 SGHRS, CDR2 YFSETQ. The ends were cut back, 0 bases at V and 6 bases at J, with 13 bases in the middle. CDR3 size: 14 residues. CDR3 sequence reads: CASSLETGFREQYF. The CDR3 DNA sequence: TGCGCCAGCAGCTTGGAGACGGGGTTCCGCGAGCAGTACTTC.